Below are 24 T cell receptor beta chains sequenced from a single sample in a study of blood T cell repertoires in COVID-19. The method was immunoSEQ multiplex PCR; TCRdb's version includes in-frame clones alone and lacks a portion of them. Among roughly 120,000 clones listed, about 83% were seen once. Sequencing was done on a sample of peripheral blood. Every receptor here comes from a man between 65 and 80 years old with acute or convalescent COVID-19.

The J gene is TRBJ2-2, the V gene TRBV10-1, with a tentative D call TRBD1 (5 bases). CDR3 length: 15 residues. The germline V gene encodes CDR1 WNHNN and CDR2 SYGVQD (reference sequence). V was cut by 3 bases and J by 0 bases, with 8 bases left in between. Here the CDR3 reads CASSEDSSNTGELFF. CDR3 sequence (DNA): TGCGCCAGCAGTGAAGACAGTTCGAACACCGGGGAGCTGTTTTTT.

This CDR3 is CASSSREKPEQYF. CDR3 bases: TGTGCCAGTAGTAGTAGAGAGAAGCCGGAGCAGTACTTC. This chain links TRBV19 with TRBJ2-7; D not certain. CDR3 length: 13 amino acids. Germline-derived CDR1 and CDR2 are LNHDA and SQIVND (reference sequence). The V and J ends lost 4 bases and 7 bases respectively, with 14 bases between them. Variable domain in full (rest from reference TRBV19 and TRBJ2-7): DGGITQSPKYLFRKEGQNVTLSCEQNLNHDAMYWYRQDPGQGLRLIYYSQIVNDFQKGDIAEGYSVSREKKESFPLTVTSAQKNPTAFYLCASSSREKPEQYFGPGTRLTVT.

This clone has a handful of counts. V usage is TRBV27 and J usage is TRBJ1-2, with 8 nucleotides matching TRBD1. The CDR3 runs 16 residues. With 0 bases clipped from V and 2 bases from J, the junction kept 5 bases outside the gene matches. Germline CDR1 is MNHEY and CDR2 is SMNVEV (reference sequence). CDR3 region: CASSLSGAGGNYGYTF. The DNA of the CDR3 is TGTGCCAGCAGTTTATCGGGGGCAGGGGGCAACTATGGCTACACCTTC.

V is TRBV5-1 and J is TRBJ2-7; 7 bases map to TRBD2. CDR1 and CDR2 from the germline V gene are SGHRS and YFSETQ. The CDR3 spans 15 residues. The trim removed 2 bases at V and 7 bases at J, leaving 12 bases unmatched. This chain's CDR3 is CASSFGSGGEGEQYF. The DNA for the CDR3 is TGCGCCAGCAGCTTCGGGTCAGGAGGGGAGGGGGAGCAGTACTTC.

Notes on this clone: Additional DNA sequences in this sample encode the identical CDR3. The chain employs TRBV5-1 and TRBJ1-1; D remains ambiguous. The CDR3 loop spans 15 amino acids. Trimming removed 0 bases at V and 4 bases at J, with 13 bases between. CDR1 is SGHRS, CDR2 YFSETQ, per germline. The CDR3 sequence is CASSLDGPGSTEAFF. CDR3 bases: TGCGCCAGCAGCTTGGACGGGCCCGGGAGCACTGAAGCTTTCTTT. Complete variable domain (other parts from reference TRBV5-1 and TRBJ1-1): KAGVTQTPRYLIKTRGQQVTLSCSPISGHRSVSWYQQTPGQGLQFLFEYFSETQRNKGNFPGRFSGRQFSNSRSEMNVSTLELGDSALYLCASSLDGPGSTEAFFGQGTRLTVV.

J is TRBJ1-2 and V is TRBV2; a possible D gene is TRBD1 (6 bases). This CDR3 is built from 15 residues. Germline assignment: CDR1 SNHLY and CDR2 FYNNEI. V lost 3 bases to trimming and J lost 6 bases, with 17 bases between them. This CDR3 is CASSDSGGGANGYTF. As DNA, the CDR3 is TGTGCCAGCAGTGATAGCGGCGGGGGCGCGAATGGCTACACCTTC.

This chain joins TRBV16 and TRBJ1-2; D is perhaps TRBD1 (6 bases). The CDR3 is 14 residues long. CDR1 is KGHSY and CDR2 is FQNENV in the germline V gene. The V gene lost 3 bases and the J gene lost 5 bases, with 13 bases spanning the gap. DNA for the CDR3: TGTGCCAGCAGCCATGAACAGGGAGGGTATGGCTACACCTTC. It encodes CASSHEQGGYGYTF.

V and J are TRBV29-1 and TRBJ1-1; 11 positions agree with TRBD1. The trim removed 6 bases at V and 5 bases at J, leaving 8 bases unmatched. The CDR3 is 14 residues long. Germline CDR1 and CDR2: SQVTM and ANQGSEA. The CDR3 is CSVGTGGTTTEAFF. CDR3 nucleotides: TGCAGCGTCGGGACAGGGGGGACGACGACTGAAGCTTTCTTT.

The V call is TRBV7-9, the J call TRBJ1-3; D not certain. V lost 6 bases to trimming and J lost 4 bases, with 13 bases between them. There are 14 residues in the CDR3. Germline lookup yields CDR1 SEHNR and CDR2 FQNEAQ (reference sequence). The CDR3 coding sequence is TGTGCCAGCAGTTTCACAGCCCAAGGAAACACCATATATTTT. It is translated as CASSFTAQGNTIYF.

This clone has only a few counts. The chain couples TRBV29-1 to TRBJ1-1, with a tentative D call TRBD1 (6 bases). The V gene's germline CDR1 is SQVTM and CDR2 ANQGSEA. The CDR3 runs to 11 residues. The ends were cut back, 8 bases at V and 6 bases at J, with 13 bases in the middle. Here the CDR3 DNA reads TGCAGCACAAACAGGGTCGCTGAAGCTTTCTTT. Translated, it gives CSTNRVAEAFF. Using reference TRBV29-1 and TRBJ1-1 for the parts outside the CDR3, the full variable domain is SAVISQKPSRDICQRGTSLTIQCQVDSQVTMMFWYRQQPGQSLTLIATANQGSEATYESGFVIDKFPISRPNLTFSTLTVSNMSPEDSSIYLCSTNRVAEAFFGQGTRLTVV.

This clone was found once. This chain connects TRBV11-2 to TRBJ2-3, with TRBD2 identical over 8 bases. The V gene's germline CDR1 is SGHAT and CDR2 FQNNGV. The CDR3 is made up of 15 amino acids. V gave up 1 base and J gave up 1 base; unmatched junction bases: 1. The DNA of the CDR3 is TGTGCCAGCAGCTTAGCGGGGGGGGGCACAGATACGCAGTATTTT. It codes for CASSLAGGGTDTQYF.

The rearrangement joins TRBV10-3 to TRBJ1-2, with TRBD1 identical over 7 bases. The CDR3 contains 14 residues. Looked up from germline, CDR1 is ENHRY and CDR2 is SYGVKD. The V and J ends lost 9 bases and 0 bases, in that order; junction bases with no gene match: 7. In DNA form, the CDR3 reads TGTGCCATAGCACAGGGGACCGCTAACTATGGCTACACCTTC. Translation gives CAIAQGTANYGYTF.

This chain uses TRBV5-1 with TRBJ1-6; D is undetermined. Germline CDR1 reads SGHRS; CDR2 reads YFSETQ. Trimming removed 2 bases at V and 4 bases at J, with 10 bases between. The CDR3 loop spans 15 amino acids. The CDR3 DNA reads as TGCGCCAGCAGCTTATCAATGGCATATAATTCACCCCTCCACTTT. This sequence encodes CASSLSMAYNSPLHF.

This clone was seen a few times. The chain links TRBV5-1 to TRBJ2-1, with 11 bases matching TRBD2. Germline values: CDR1 SGHRS, CDR2 YFSETQ. The CDR3 consists of 15 residues. Trimming cost V 4 bases and J 9 bases; bases outside gene matches: 9. The CDR3 nucleotides read TGCGCCAGCAGCCCGGGACTAGCGGTGCAGGGTGAGCAGTTCTTC. It encodes CASSPGLAVQGEQFF.

This clone was observed a single time. V is TRBV21-1 and J is TRBJ2-5; the table calls TRBD2, which could not be checked here. TRBV21-1 is described as a pseudogene. The CDR3 consists of 18 residues. This CDR3 reads CASSKARGGKLCRETQYF. CDR3 nucleotides: TGTGCCAGCAGCAAGGCTCGGGGGGGGAAACTTTGTAGAGAGACCCAGTACTTC.

The V and J genes are TRBV6-6 and TRBJ2-5, with 8 bases matching TRBD1. J gave up 4 bases and V 5 bases, and 6 bases lay outside the gene matches. Germline V gene sequence: CDR1 MNHNY, CDR2 SVGAGI (reference sequence). The CDR3 spans 14 residues. The CDR3 DNA reads as TGTGCCAGCAGTGCCAGACAGGGGAGAGAGACCCAGTACTTC. Residues: CASSARQGRETQYF.

The chain uses TRBV6-2 or TRBV6-3 and TRBJ2-5; D is unclear. The V gene lost 1 base and the J gene lost 3 bases, with 6 bases spanning the gap. Germline V gene data show CDR1 as MNHEY and CDR2 as SVGEGT. CDR3 length equals 13 residues. In nucleotides, the CDR3 is TGTGCCAGCAGTTACTGGCAAAAAGAGACCCAGTACTTC. Translating it yields CASSYWQKETQYF.

The rearrangement uses TRBV4-1 and TRBJ1-1; no firm D call. The CDR3 contains 15 residues. V was clipped by 1 base and J by 8 bases, with 17 bases between them. Germline V CDR1 and CDR2: MGHRA, YSYEKL. The CDR3 sequence: CASSQASRGLGEAFF. The CDR3 bases are TGCGCCAGCAGCCAAGCCTCGCGAGGGCTGGGAGAAGCTTTCTTT.

The CDR3 region is CASSYLGSGPTDTQYF. For the CDR3, the DNA is TGTGCCAGCAGTTACCTGGGTAGCGGTCCCACAGATACGCAGTATTTT. This chain uses TRBV6-2 or TRBV6-3 with TRBJ2-3, with a tentative D call TRBD2 (6 bases). Between the trimmed V and J ends, which lost 2 bases and 2 bases, there was a span of 14 bases. CDR1 MNHEY and CDR2 SVGEGT come from the germline V gene. The CDR3 covers 16 residues.

CDR3: CASSLGGGITDTQYF. CDR3 nucleotides: TGCGCCAGCAGCTTAGGGGGCGGGATAACAGATACGCAGTATTTT. The chain carries TRBV5-1 and TRBJ2-3; maybe TRBD1 (7 bases). Germline V lookup: CDR1 SGHRS, CDR2 YFSETQ. This CDR3 spans 15 amino acids. Trimming stripped 2 bases from V and 3 bases from J, with 13 bases between.

The V call is TRBV3-1 (or the pseudogene TRBV3-2), the J call TRBJ1-1; D gene ambiguous. Deletions cut 1 base from V and 0 bases from J, with 9 bases between. This CDR3 spans 15 amino acids. The germline gives CDR1 LGHDT, CDR2 YNNKEL (reference sequence). CDR3 loop: CASSQGPVMNTEAFF. CDR3 bases: TGTGCCAGCAGCCAAGGTCCAGTTATGAACACTGAAGCTTTCTTT.

The CDR3 coding sequence is TGCGCCAGCAGCCAAGATTGGTCGACAGGGACGTATGGCTACACCTTC. It yields the protein CASSQDWSTGTYGYTF. The chain recombines TRBV4-3 with TRBJ1-2, with 7 bases lining up with TRBD1. The V gene end was trimmed by 0 bases and the J gene end by 5 bases; junction bases not matched to a gene: 9. The germline CDR1 and CDR2 sequences are LGHNA and YSLEER. The CDR3 consists of 16 residues.

This clone was seen a handful of times. This chain uses TRBV5-8 with TRBJ1-5; 7 positions match TRBD1. The germline V gene has CDR1 SGHTS and CDR2 YDEGEE. Trimming took 1 base from V and 2 from J; bases not matched to a gene: 3. The CDR3 is 15 residues long. CDR3 sequence (DNA): TGTGCCAGCAGCTTGTACAGGGGAGGCAATCAGCCCCAGCATTTT. This translates into CASSLYRGGNQPQHF.

This clone was counted only a few times. The chain joins TRBV6-5 to TRBJ1-1, with a possible D match to TRBD1 (5 bases). Trimming removed 6 bases from V and 4 bases from J, with 15 bases in between. The CDR3 is 14 amino acids. The V gene's germline CDR1 is MNHEY and CDR2 SVGAGI. The chain's CDR3 is CASSSHWGGTEAFF. For the CDR3, the DNA is TGTGCCAGCAGCTCCCATTGGGGCGGCACTGAAGCTTTCTTT.